This TCR beta chain was captured by sequencing in a study of blood T cell repertoires in COVID-19 (dated by TCRdb to 2018 to 2020). Regarding the research as a whole: Collaborator samples came from the United States, Italy and Spain and covered acute and convalescent phases of COVID-19. A de-identified subject ID, COVID-19 status, age in years and sex were almost always included in the sample metadata. Samples came from the ongoing ImmuneRACE study (first 160 participants) plus 1,254 subjects from 6 global collaborators. The material from the prospective study consisted of cDNA or gDNA derived from T cells, B-cell-depleted T cells, or PBMCs. The repertoires were released in a freely available public database meant as a resource for research on the immune response to SARS-CoV-2. Where HLA class I and class II types were available, the types were taken from metadata supplied by the sample provider, not from assay-based typing. Subjects who had been exposed to COVID-19, were actively infected with it, or had recovered from it provided the deeply sampled blood TCRbeta repertoires that made up the dataset.

TCRbeta CDR3 regions were amplified from genomic DNA using the immunoSEQ Assay, a bias-controlled multiplex PCR. Under the source paper's analysis protocol: Nucleated cell counts per sample were estimated from amplification of reference gene primers within the assay. Sequence reads were collapsed and filtered to measure the absolute abundance of every unique TCRbeta CDR3 rearrangement. For each sample, productive Simpson clonality was calculated as the square root of Simpson's diversity index over productive rearrangements. Held by TCRdb, this immuneACCESS table contains in-frame sequences only and omits some clones. Under half of the omission traces to an unresolved V gene where checked; the cause of the rest is unknown. D and trimming come from the DNA, and the V and J calls and clone size come from that table. The sample table holds roughly 8,500 clones, of which 86% were seen once. The ten most abundant clones make up roughly 7.7% of the sample.

This clone was observed once. What this receptor recognizes is not known. No base-level quality is on record; no much larger clone is a single base apart. Summary of the overall study and its limitations: How much clinical and demographic metadata was included differed by source and by participant, and the metadata was provided uncurated.

The germline V gene (reference sequence) specifies WNHNN as CDR1 and SYGVQD as CDR2. The CDR3 measures 13 amino acids from cysteine to phenylalanine. The CDR3 DNA has 39 bases and is translated from base 1. Between the V and J ends, shortened by 5 bases and 1 base respectively, the junction contains 8 bases. Each collaborating institution followed its own protocols to collect whole blood in K2EDTA tubes. Collaborator samples were shipped for TCRbeta analysis as frozen whole blood, isolated PBMCs, or DNA extracted from either sample type. The rearrangement joined TRBV10-1 to TRBJ2-5, with the D gene not clear enough to name. The specimen was peripheral blood. The origin of this receptor is a human donor in a cohort sampled during active COVID-19. CDR3 region: CASSPQIQETQYF. The nucleotide sequence is TGCGCCAGCAGTCCGCAGATCCAAGAGACCCAGTACTTC.